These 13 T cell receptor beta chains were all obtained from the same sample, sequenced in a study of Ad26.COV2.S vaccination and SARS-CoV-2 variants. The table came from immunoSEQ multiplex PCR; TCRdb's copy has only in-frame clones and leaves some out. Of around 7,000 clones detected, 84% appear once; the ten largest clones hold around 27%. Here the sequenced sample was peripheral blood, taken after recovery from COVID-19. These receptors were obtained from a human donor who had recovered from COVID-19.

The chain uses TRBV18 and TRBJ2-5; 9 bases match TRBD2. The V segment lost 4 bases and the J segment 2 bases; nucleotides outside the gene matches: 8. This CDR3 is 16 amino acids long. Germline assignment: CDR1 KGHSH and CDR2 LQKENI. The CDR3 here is CASSRVLTSGQETQYF. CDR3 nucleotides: TGTGCCAGCTCACGCGTATTGACTAGCGGACAAGAGACCCAGTACTTC.

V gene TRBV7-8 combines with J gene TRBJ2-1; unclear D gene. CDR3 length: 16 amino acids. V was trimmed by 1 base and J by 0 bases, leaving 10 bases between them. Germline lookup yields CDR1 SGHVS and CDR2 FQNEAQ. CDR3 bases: TGTGCCAGCAGCTTAGTGACTCTGAGCTCCTACAATGAGCAGTTCTTC. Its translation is CASSLVTLSSYNEQFF.

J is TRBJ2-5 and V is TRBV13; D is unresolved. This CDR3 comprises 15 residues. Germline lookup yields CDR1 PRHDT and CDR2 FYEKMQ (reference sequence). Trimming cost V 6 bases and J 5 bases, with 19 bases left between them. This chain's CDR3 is CASSVRLVGVETQYF. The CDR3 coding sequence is TGTGCCAGCAGTGTACGACTCGTAGGAGTGGAGACCCAGTACTTC.

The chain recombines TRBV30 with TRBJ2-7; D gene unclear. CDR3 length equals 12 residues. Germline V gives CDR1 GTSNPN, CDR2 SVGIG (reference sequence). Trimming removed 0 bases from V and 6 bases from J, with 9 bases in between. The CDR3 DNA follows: TGTGCCTGGAGTGTGGCCCAATCCGAGCAGTACTTC. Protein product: CAWSVAQSEQYF.

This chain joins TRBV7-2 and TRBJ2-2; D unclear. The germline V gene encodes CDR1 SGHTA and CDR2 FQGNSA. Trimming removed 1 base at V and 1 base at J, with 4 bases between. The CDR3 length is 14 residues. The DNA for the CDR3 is TGTGCCAGCAGCTTAGTCCTGAACACCGGGGAGCTGTTTTTT. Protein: CASSLVLNTGELFF.

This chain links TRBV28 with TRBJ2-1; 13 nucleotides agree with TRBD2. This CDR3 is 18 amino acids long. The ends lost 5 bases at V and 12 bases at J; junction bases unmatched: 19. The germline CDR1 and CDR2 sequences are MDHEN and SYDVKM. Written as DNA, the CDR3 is TGTGCCAGCAGTGCGACTAGCGGGAGGATCCGAATTCGGGGTCGGCAGTTCTTC. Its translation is CASSATSGRIRIRGRQFF.

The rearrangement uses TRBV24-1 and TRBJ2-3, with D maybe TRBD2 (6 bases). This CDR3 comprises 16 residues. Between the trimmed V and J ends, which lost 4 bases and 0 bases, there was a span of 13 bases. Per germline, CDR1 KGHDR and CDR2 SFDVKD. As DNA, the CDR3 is TGTGCCACCAGTGAGCAACTAGCCGCTAGCACAGATACGCAGTATTTT. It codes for CATSEQLAASTDTQYF.

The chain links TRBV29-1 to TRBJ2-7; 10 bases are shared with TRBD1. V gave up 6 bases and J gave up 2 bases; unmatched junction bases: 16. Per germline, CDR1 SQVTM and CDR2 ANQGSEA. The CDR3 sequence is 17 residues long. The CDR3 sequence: CSVGRATGGLHPYEQYF. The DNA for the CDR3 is TGCAGCGTGGGACGGGCGACAGGGGGCTTACACCCCTACGAGCAGTACTTC.

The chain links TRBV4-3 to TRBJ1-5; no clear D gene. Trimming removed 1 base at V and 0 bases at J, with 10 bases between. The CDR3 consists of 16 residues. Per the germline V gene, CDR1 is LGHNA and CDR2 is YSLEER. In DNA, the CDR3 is TGCGCCAGCAGCCAAGGAGCCTGGAATAGCAATCAGCCCCAGCATTTT. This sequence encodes CASSQGAWNSNQPQHF.

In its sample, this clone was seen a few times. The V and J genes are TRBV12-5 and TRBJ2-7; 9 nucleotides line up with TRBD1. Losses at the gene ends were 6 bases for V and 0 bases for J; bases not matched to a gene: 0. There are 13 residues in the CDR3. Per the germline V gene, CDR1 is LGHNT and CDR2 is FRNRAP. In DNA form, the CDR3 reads TGTGCTAGTGGGGGACAGGGCTCCTACGAGCAGTACTTC. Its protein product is CASGGQGSYEQYF.

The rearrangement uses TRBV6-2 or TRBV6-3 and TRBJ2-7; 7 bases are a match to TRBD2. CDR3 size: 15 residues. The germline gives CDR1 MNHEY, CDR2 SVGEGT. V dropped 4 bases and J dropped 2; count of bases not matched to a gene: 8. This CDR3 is CASSSWGGVPYEQYF. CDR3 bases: TGTGCCAGCAGTTCCTGGGGAGGGGTCCCCTACGAGCAGTACTTC.

The chain's CDR3 is CASGPNQGRGPVEQYF. DNA for the CDR3: TGTGCTAGTGGTCCCAACCAGGGCAGGGGACCTGTGGAGCAGTACTTC. The chain uses TRBV12-5 and TRBJ2-7; D is perhaps TRBD1 (6 bases). V lost 5 bases and J 7 bases, leaving 24 bases between the germline ends. CDR1 LGHNT and CDR2 FRNRAP come from the germline V gene. The CDR3 length is 16 residues.

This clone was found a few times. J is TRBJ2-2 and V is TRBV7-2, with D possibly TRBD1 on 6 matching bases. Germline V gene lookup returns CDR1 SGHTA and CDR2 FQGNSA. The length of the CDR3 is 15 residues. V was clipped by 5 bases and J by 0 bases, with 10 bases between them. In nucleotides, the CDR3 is TGTGCCAGCAGCCGGGACAACGCGAACACCGGGGAGCTGTTTTTT. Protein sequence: CASSRDNANTGELFF.